These 5 T cell receptor beta chains originate from one sample sequenced in a study of CD8 T cells in ankylosing spondylitis. From the 5' RACE reads, TCRdb called clonotypes with MiXCR, one entry per CDR3 protein. Here the sample spans around 250,000 distinct CDR3 sequences, around 10% being singletons. Sequencing input: blood, either unsorted or a sorted T cell fraction (not recorded which). The source is a male donor with ankylosing spondylitis or in good health (not recorded which).

This clonotype was detected ten times or more. The chain recombines TRBV5-5 with TRBJ2-1, with 7 bases identical to TRBD2. J was trimmed by 10 bases and V by 2 bases; bases with no gene match: 3. The CDR3 sequence is 12 residues long. The V gene's germline CDR1 is SGHKS and CDR2 YYEKEE (reference sequence). This chain's CDR3 is CASSFTSVEQFF. CDR3 nucleotide sequence: TGTGCCAGCAGCTTTACTAGCGTCGAGCAGTTCTTC.

Ten or more counts support this clonotype. The chain has TRBV20-1 and TRBJ2-1; D gene unclear. The CDR3 runs to 15 residues. V was cut by 0 bases and J by 0 bases, with 9 bases left in between. The V gene's germline CDR1 is DFQATT and CDR2 SNEGSKA (reference sequence). The CDR3 coding sequence is TGCAGTGCTAGAGAAGGAGCTGGCTCCTACAATGAGCAGTTCTTC. This gives the protein CSAREGAGSYNEQFF.

This clonotype was seen only a few times. The chain uses TRBV5-1 and TRBJ2-7, with a tentative D call TRBD1 (5 bases). Trimming left V 4 bases short and J 5 bases short, with 16 bases between. Germline CDR1 SGHRS, CDR2 YFSETQ. The CDR3 spans 14 residues. The CDR3 loop is CASSPTRVTHEQYF. CDR3 bases: TGCGCCAGCAGCCCGACCAGGGTGACCCACGAGCAGTACTTC. The full variable domain, its missing parts supplied by reference TRBV5-1 and TRBJ2-7, is KAGVTQTPRYLIKTRGQQVTLSCSPISGHRSVSWYQQTPGQGLQFLFEYFSETQRNKGNFPGRFSGRQFSNSRSEMNVSTLELGDSALYLCASSPTRVTHEQYFGPGTRLTVT.

This clonotype came up many times. The chain joins TRBV20-1 to TRBJ2-5; D perhaps matches TRBD2 (7 bases). Germline lookup yields CDR1 DFQATT and CDR2 SNEGSKA (reference sequence). Trimming stripped 6 bases from V and 5 bases from J, with 16 bases between. The CDR3 totals 13 residues. DNA for the CDR3: TGCAGTGCCGGGGGGCGGGGGTGGGAGACCCAGTACTTC. Translation: CSAGGRGWETQYF.

This clonotype was seen a handful of times. V usage is TRBV29-1 and J usage is TRBJ2-3, with TRBD1 identical over 7 bases. From germline, CDR1 is SQVTM and CDR2 ANQGSEA. This CDR3 comprises 15 residues. Trimming cost V 4 bases and J 6 bases; bases outside gene matches: 13. The CDR3: CSVVGQFTLGDTQYF. CDR3 nucleotide sequence: TGCAGCGTTGTGGGACAGTTCACTCTGGGGGATACGCAGTATTTT.